A selection of T cell receptor beta chains follows, all from one sample in a study of blood T cell repertoires in COVID-19. Repertoires were generated with immunoSEQ multiplex PCR, while TCRdb's copy carries only in-frame clones and drops some. The data show fewer than 200,000 clones, around 84% seen once. Specimen: peripheral blood. The receptor set was obtained from a woman in her fifties or sixties with COVID-19, enrolled during active disease. CDR3s include the opening cysteine and the closing phenylalanine or tryptophan. D genes are given only for firm matches. For some rows the clone size is stated as once, few or many, or as a class when expanded; others skip it.

size: NA
J: TRBJ1-2
D: TRBD1
V: TRBV28
CDR3: CASSLYRSTGFYGYTF
DNA: TGTGCCAGCAGTTTATATCGGTCGACAGGGTTCTATGGCTACACCTTC

size: NA
J: TRBJ2-5
D: TRBD1
V: TRBV18
CDR3: CASSPPDRGGETQYF
DNA: TGTGCCAGCTCACCACCTGACAGGGGTGGAGAGACCCAGTACTTC

size: few
J: TRBJ2-2
D: TRBD1
V: TRBV5-4
CDR3: CASSSLTGMNTGELFF
DNA: TGTGCCAGCAGCTCCCTGACAGGGATGAACACCGGGGAGCTGTTTTTT

size: NA
J: TRBJ1-1
D: NA
V: TRBV9
CDR3: CASSVGTTANTEAFF
DNA: TGTGCCAGCAGCGTAGGGACGACAGCGAACACTGAAGCTTTCTTT

size: NA
J: TRBJ1-6
D: TRBD1
V: TRBV2
CDR3: CASSRTQGTGSPLHF
DNA: TGTGCCAGCAGCCGAACACAGGGGACGGGCTCACCCCTCCACTTT

size: NA
J: TRBJ2-4
D: NA
V: TRBV28
CDR3: CASSPAAASKNIQYF
DNA: TGTGCCAGCAGTCCCGCGGCGGCCTCCAAAAACATTCAGTACTTC

size: NA
J: TRBJ2-1
D: TRBD2
V: TRBV7-2
CDR3: CASRKAGGPHNEQFF
DNA: TGTGCCAGCAGAAAAGCGGGGGGCCCTCACAATGAGCAGTTCTTC

size: once
J: TRBJ2-1
D: TRBD1
V: TRBV4-2
CDR3: CASSHGFGRSLGGPSYNEQFF
DNA: TGTGCCAGCAGCCACGGATTTGGTAGAAGCCTAGGGGGCCCTTCCTACAATGAGCAGTTCTTC

size: NA
J: TRBJ1-1
D: NA
V: TRBV3-1/TRBV3-2
CDR3: CASSQPYLTGNTKAFF
DNA: TGTGCCAGCAGCCAACCCTATCTGACGGGTAACACTAAAGCTTTCTTT

size: NA
J: TRBJ1-4
D: NA
V: TRBV19
CDR3: CASSIMASDSTNEKLFF
DNA: TGTGCCAGTAGTATAATGGCCAGCGACTCAACTAATGAAAAACTGTTTTTT

size: NA
J: TRBJ2-5
D: TRBD1
V: TRBV3-1/TRBV3-2
CDR3: CASSQGQGAVPETQYF
DNA: TGTGCCAGCAGCCAAGGTCAGGGGGCGGTTCCGGAGACCCAGTACTTC

size: NA
J: TRBJ2-1
D: NA
V: TRBV7-9
CDR3: CASSLDEGGPHNEQFF
DNA: TGTGCCAGCAGCTTAGATGAAGGCGGGCCCCACAATGAGCAGTTCTTC

size: NA
J: TRBJ1-2
D: TRBD1
V: TRBV7-8
CDR3: CASSSTGGPYGYTF
DNA: TGTGCCAGCAGCTCGACAGGGGGACCCTATGGCTACACCTTC

size: NA
J: TRBJ2-5
D: TRBD1
V: TRBV12-3/TRBV12-4
CDR3: CASTRGQETQYF
DNA: TGTGCCAGCACCAGGGGGCAAGAGACCCAGTACTTC

size: once
J: TRBJ2-7
D: TRBD1
V: TRBV5-6
CDR3: CASSFEQGAYEQYF
DNA: TGTGCCAGCAGCTTTGAACAGGGGGCTTACGAGCAGTACTTC

size: NA
J: TRBJ1-1
D: NA
V: TRBV10-3
CDR3: CAISEKQNWKEAFF
DNA: TGTGCCATCAGTGAAAAACAGAATTGGAAAGAAGCTTTCTTT

size: NA
J: TRBJ1-6
D: TRBD1
V: TRBV19
CDR3: CASKEPGQQNSPLHF
DNA: TGTGCCAGTAAGGAACCGGGACAGCAAAATTCACCCCTCCACTTT

size: NA
J: TRBJ2-5
D: TRBD2
V: TRBV6-1
CDR3: CASSGPGLAGGETQYF
DNA: TGTGCCAGCAGTGGACCGGGACTAGCGGGGGGTGAGACCCAGTACTTC

size: NA
J: TRBJ1-1
D: NA
V: TRBV4-3
CDR3: CASRPGGGMNTEAFF
DNA: TGCGCCAGCAGACCGGGGGGCGGAATGAACACTGAAGCTTTCTTT

size: NA
J: TRBJ2-1
D: TRBD1
V: TRBV9
CDR3: CASSVTGGEQFF
DNA: TGTGCCAGCAGCGTCACAGGGGGTGAGCAGTTCTTC

size: few
J: TRBJ2-5
D: TRBD2
V: TRBV7-6
CDR3: CASSLSGGGAAETQYF
DNA: TGTGCCAGCAGCTTAAGTGGCGGGGGGGCCGCAGAGACCCAGTACTTC

size: few
J: TRBJ1-5
D: TRBD1
V: TRBV6-6
CDR3: CASNRQGRGNQPQHF
DNA: TGTGCCAGCAATCGACAGGGTCGGGGCAATCAGCCCCAGCATTTT

size: NA
J: TRBJ2-2
D: TRBD1
V: TRBV25-1
CDR3: CASSLTGVNTGELFF
DNA: TGTGCCAGCAGCCTGACAGGGGTTAATACCGGGGAGCTGTTTTTT

size: NA
J: TRBJ2-7
D: TRBD1
V: TRBV7-2
CDR3: CASSSTTGLAYEQYF
DNA: TGTGCCAGCAGCTCAACGACAGGGTTGGCGTACGAGCAGTACTTC

size: NA
J: TRBJ2-3
D: NA
V: TRBV19
CDR3: CASSAFSADTQYF
DNA: TGTGCCAGTAGTGCCTTCTCGGCAGATACGCAGTATTTT

size: NA
J: TRBJ2-5
D: TRBD2
V: TRBV5-1
CDR3: CASSIGTGGAGETQYF
DNA: TGCGCCAGCAGCATAGGCACGGGAGGGGCGGGAGAGACCCAGTACTTC

size: NA
J: TRBJ1-2
D: TRBD1
V: TRBV14
CDR3: CASSQGIGTGGNYGYTF
DNA: TGTGCCAGCAGCCAAGGAATCGGGACAGGGGGCAACTATGGCTACACCTTC

size: NA
J: TRBJ2-7
D: NA
V: TRBV5-1
CDR3: CASSAGELLRYF
DNA: TGCGCCAGCAGCGCAGGGGAGCTATTACGGTACTTC

size: NA
J: TRBJ2-2
D: TRBD1
V: TRBV7-9
CDR3: CASSLLGQGDGELFF
DNA: TGTGCCAGCAGCTTACTGGGACAGGGGGACGGGGAGCTGTTTTTT

size: NA
J: TRBJ2-1
D: NA
V: TRBV7-2
CDR3: CASSLAFGSYNEQFF
DNA: TGTGCCAGCAGCTTAGCGTTCGGGTCCTACAATGAGCAGTTCTTC

size: NA
J: TRBJ1-2
D: NA
V: TRBV6-1
CDR3: CASSELTGALNYGYTF
DNA: TGTGCCAGCAGTGAATTGACAGGAGCCCTTAACTATGGCTACACCTTC

size: NA
J: TRBJ2-2
D: NA
V: TRBV5-1
CDR3: CASRRVVNTGELFF
DNA: TGCGCCAGCAGGCGGGTTGTGAACACCGGGGAGCTGTTTTTT

size: NA
J: TRBJ2-1
D: TRBD1
V: TRBV6-5
CDR3: CASRWRDRGLYEQFF
DNA: TGTGCCAGCAGATGGCGGGACAGGGGGCTCTATGAGCAGTTCTTC

size: once
J: TRBJ2-5
D: NA
V: TRBV5-4
CDR3: CASSLDILQETQYF
DNA: TGTGCCAGCAGCTTGGACATCTTACAAGAGACCCAGTACTTC

size: NA
J: TRBJ1-6
D: TRBD1
V: TRBV14
CDR3: CASSQETGGVSPLHF
DNA: TGTGCCAGCAGCCAAGAAACAGGGGGCGTTTCACCCCTCCACTTT

size: NA
J: TRBJ2-1
D: NA
V: TRBV9
CDR3: CASSVGQGLREQFF
DNA: TGTGCCAGCAGCGTAGGGCAGGGGCTGAGGGAGCAGTTCTTC

size: NA
J: TRBJ1-4
D: TRBD1
V: TRBV7-2
CDR3: CASSTGTGGEKLFF
DNA: TGTGCCAGCAGCACCGGGACAGGGGGTGAAAAACTGTTTTTT

size: NA
J: TRBJ1-5
D: NA
V: TRBV19
CDR3: CASSGAFGNQPQHF
DNA: TGTGCCAGTAGTGGGGCGTTTGGCAATCAGCCCCAGCATTTT

size: NA
J: TRBJ1-5
D: TRBD1
V: TRBV5-5
CDR3: CASSLVGTVTNQPQHF
DNA: TGTGCCAGCAGCTTGGTAGGGACAGTTACTAATCAGCCCCAGCATTTT

size: NA
J: TRBJ2-2
D: NA
V: TRBV11-3
CDR3: CASSLQGNTGELFF
DNA: TGTGCCAGCAGCTTACAGGGGAACACCGGGGAGCTGTTTTTT

size: few
J: TRBJ2-3
D: TRBD2
V: TRBV7-9
CDR3: CASSLPSGGAEHTQYF
DNA: TGTGCCAGCAGCTTACCTAGCGGGGGGGCAGAACATACGCAGTATTTT

size: NA
J: TRBJ2-3
D: TRBD2
V: TRBV3-1/TRBV3-2
CDR3: CATRGTSDPTNTQYF
DNA: TGTGCCACAAGAGGTACTAGCGATCCCACGAATACGCAGTATTTT

size: few
J: TRBJ1-1
D: NA
V: TRBV6-5
CDR3: CATKEEVSGTEAFF
DNA: TGTGCCACCAAAGAGGAGGTCTCGGGCACTGAAGCTTTCTTT

size: NA
J: TRBJ2-1
D: TRBD1
V: TRBV4-2
CDR3: CASSLADRGLGEQFF
DNA: TGTGCCAGCAGCCTGGCGGACAGGGGGCTGGGTGAGCAGTTCTTC

size: NA
J: TRBJ1-1
D: TRBD1
V: TRBV28
CDR3: CASSPRGPTEAFF
DNA: TGTGCCAGCAGTCCAAGGGGGCCCACTGAAGCTTTCTTT

size: once
J: TRBJ1-1
D: TRBD1
V: TRBV12-3/TRBV12-4
CDR3: CASSSQGDTEAFF
DNA: TGTGCCAGCAGTTCGCAGGGGGACACTGAAGCTTTCTTT

size: NA
J: TRBJ2-3
D: TRBD2
V: TRBV7-2
CDR3: CASSPGGSTDTQYF
DNA: TGTGCCAGCAGCCCGGGAGGAAGCACAGATACGCAGTATTTT

size: NA
J: TRBJ2-5
D: TRBD2
V: TRBV4-2
CDR3: CASSPSPGGLETQYF
DNA: TGTGCCAGCAGCCCCTCCCCGGGGGGGCTAGAGACCCAGTACTTC

size: NA
J: TRBJ2-1
D: TRBD2
V: TRBV28
CDR3: CASSVSGGSGQQFF
DNA: TGTGCCAGCAGTGTAAGCGGGGGGTCCGGGCAGCAGTTCTTC

size: NA
J: TRBJ2-3
D: TRBD2
V: TRBV11-2
CDR3: CASSLDGRADTQYF
DNA: TGTGCCAGCAGCTTAGATGGGAGGGCAGATACGCAGTATTTT

size: few
J: TRBJ1-2
D: NA
V: TRBV2
CDR3: CASRDEQGRGYTF
DNA: TGTGCCAGCAGGGACGAACAGGGCCGGGGCTACACCTTC

size: NA
J: TRBJ1-1
D: NA
V: TRBV12-3/TRBV12-4
CDR3: CASSFTSRTEAFF
DNA: TGTGCCAGCAGTTTTACCAGTCGTACTGAAGCTTTCTTT

size: once
J: TRBJ2-2
D: NA
V: TRBV3-1/TRBV3-2
CDR3: CASSQEGLNTGELFF
DNA: TGTGCCAGCAGCCAAGAGGGGCTGAACACCGGGGAGCTGTTTTTT

size: NA
J: TRBJ1-2
D: TRBD1
V: TRBV7-3
CDR3: CASSFTGTGRGDTF
DNA: TGTGCCAGCAGCTTTACCGGGACAGGGAGAGGGGACACCTTC

size: NA
J: TRBJ1-6
D: NA
V: TRBV4-1
CDR3: CASSQGRGGWDNSPLHF
DNA: TGCGCCAGCAGCCAGGGTCGAGGAGGGTGGGATAATTCACCCCTCCACTTT

size: NA
J: TRBJ2-1
D: TRBD2
V: TRBV29-1
CDR3: CSVGTSAYNEQFF
DNA: TGCAGCGTCGGGACTAGCGCCTACAATGAGCAGTTCTTC

size: once
J: TRBJ2-4
D: NA
V: TRBV3-1/TRBV3-2
CDR3: CASSQASVAKNIQYF
DNA: TGTGCCAGCAGCCAAGCGTCGGTTGCCAAAAACATTCAGTACTTC